Listed below are T cell receptor beta chains from one sample, sequenced in a study of identical twins. TCRdb fed the 5' RACE reads into MiXCR, producing one record per CDR3 protein. Of 1.5 million to 2 million distinct CDR3 sequences listed, about 32% are singletons. Sequences were obtained from cord blood. The origin of the receptors is a newborn girl in good health. CDR3s include the opening cysteine and the closing phenylalanine or tryptophan. The size of a clone is reported for some rows only, either as once, few or many, or as a class for expanded clones.

cdr3_length,v_call,clone_size,cdr3_aa
12,TRBV20-1,-,CSAGTPSYEQYF
15,TRBV5-4,few,CASSLLVPGANVLTF
12,TRBV29-1,many,CSGVVGYNEQFF
14,TRBV7-9,-,CASSPQGVYNEQYF
15,TRBV27,-,CASSPVGRNNRPQHF
16,TRBV6-4,few,CASSDSWTGAYNEQFF
16,TRBV20-1,few,CSASGLAGGPTYEQYF
15,TRBV28,few,CASSLPATGDYGYTF
14,TRBV25-1,few,CASRRPGRAPGYTF
16,TRBV28,few,CASSMGDRGFGDTQYF
14,TRBV12-3/TRBV12-4,-,CASSFNSGNYGYTF
17,TRBV12-3/TRBV12-4,few,CASSWGRVLTTNEKLFF
13,TRBV29-1,many,CSADRGPNTEAFF
13,TRBV30,-,CAWSATSSYEQYF
15,TRBV10-3,-,CAISGTSGPSYEQYF
15,TRBV28,-,CASSSYPDQNRGYTF
16,TRBV27,few,CASRPLDRGVVQPQHF
13,TRBV5-1,-,CASSLSGGLEQFF
14,TRBV11-2,-,CASSLLIQGWGYTF
13,TRBV28,-,CASSQGREHTQYF
17,TRBV7-2,once,CASSLAGQLNSGNTIYF
16,TRBV4-1,-,CASSQLTSGSSYEQYF
17,TRBV6-2/TRBV6-3,-,CASSYHKGQAPYNEQFF
14,TRBV7-9,-,CASSRGGDNSPLHF
16,TRBV6-2/TRBV6-3,few,CASTNRVRGIAYEQYF
15,TRBV3-1,-,CASSHMRDRLYGYPF
15,TRBV4-1,-,CASSRDSGSFYEQYF
13,TRBV20-1,few,CSAGWDHYNEQFF
15,TRBV9,few,CASSVRTNLYNEQFF
13,TRBV2,many,CASDQPSYNEQFF
16,TRBV28,many,CASSLAGGRSYNEQFF
13,TRBV29-1,many,CSVRTGRNYGYTF
17,TRBV4-1,-,CASSPTGTSGRHNEQFF
15,TRBV5-1,-,CASSLRPRGTDTQYF
16,TRBV10-3,few,CAISESFGYRQETQYF
12,TRBV12-3/TRBV12-4,many,CASSSDRAGYTF
17,TRBV9,-,CASSVTSGQGFTDTQYF
12,TRBV3-1,many,CASSQVGGEQYF
15,TRBV2,-,CASRATSGGTMTQFF
15,TRBV24-1,few,CATSDFGQGSYEQYF
11,TRBV11-1,few,CAGSLKDTQYF
15,TRBV5-6,-,CVSSPPGTVLYEQYF
15,TRBV15,few,CATTLTPRAYNEQFF
15,TRBV20-1,few,CSARILAGGSLEQYF
13,TRBV7-2,-,CASSLDRPNGYTF
13,TRBV2,-,CASPRDTKETQYF
16,TRBV6-1,-,CASSEYEGTGNTEAFF
13,TRBV20-1,-,CSATGLATDTQYF
14,TRBV20-1,-,CSAATGANNSPLHF
14,TRBV6-5,-,CASRLDRGLSEQYF
17,TRBV7-8,-,CASSRPREQGPYNEQYF
14,TRBV2,-,CASSVNSRAYGYTF
16,TRBV25-1,few,CASSVLAGEGVYEQYF
13,TRBV20-1,-,CSARQDSTDTQYF
15,TRBV5-1,few,CASSGAAATNEKLFF